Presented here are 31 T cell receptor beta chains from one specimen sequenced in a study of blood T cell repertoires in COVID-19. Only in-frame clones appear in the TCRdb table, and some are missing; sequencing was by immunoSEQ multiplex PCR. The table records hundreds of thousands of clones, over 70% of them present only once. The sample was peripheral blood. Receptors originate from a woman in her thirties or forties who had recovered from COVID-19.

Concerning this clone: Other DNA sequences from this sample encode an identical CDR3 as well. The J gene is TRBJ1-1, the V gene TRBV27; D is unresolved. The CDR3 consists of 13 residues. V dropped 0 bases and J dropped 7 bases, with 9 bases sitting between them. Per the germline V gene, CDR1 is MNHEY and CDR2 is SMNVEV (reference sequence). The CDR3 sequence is CASSLSEGSEAFF. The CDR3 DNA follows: TGTGCCAGCAGTTTATCGGAGGGCAGTGAAGCTTTCTTT.

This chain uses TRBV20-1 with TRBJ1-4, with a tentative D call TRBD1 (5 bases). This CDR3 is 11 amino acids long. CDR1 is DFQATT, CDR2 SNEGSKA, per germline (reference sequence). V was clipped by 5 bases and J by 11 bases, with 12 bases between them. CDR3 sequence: CSAGALGKLFF. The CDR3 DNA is TGCAGTGCTGGGGCGCTGGGGAAACTGTTTTTT.

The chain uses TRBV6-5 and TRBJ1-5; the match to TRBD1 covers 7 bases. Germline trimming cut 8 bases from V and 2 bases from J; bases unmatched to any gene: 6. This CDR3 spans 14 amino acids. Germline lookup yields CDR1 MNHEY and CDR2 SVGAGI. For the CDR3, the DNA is TGTGCCAGCGGGGGGACAGATCGCAATCAGCCCCAGCATTTT. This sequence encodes CASGGTDRNQPQHF.

The chain's CDR3 is CASSKEGGTEAFF. The CDR3 region has the DNA TGTGCCAGCAGTAAGGAAGGGGGCACTGAAGCTTTCTTT. This chain connects TRBV2 to TRBJ1-1, with D possibly matching TRBD1 (6 bases). With 5 bases removed from V and 4 bases from J, the gap between germline ends came to 11 bases. The germline V gene has CDR1 SNHLY and CDR2 FYNNEI. This CDR3 is built from 13 residues.

The CDR3 reads CASSSLGGSSYNEQFF. The CDR3 DNA follows: TGTGCCAGTAGTTCCCTGGGCGGGAGCTCCTACAATGAGCAGTTCTTC. The J gene is TRBJ2-1, the V gene TRBV19; 7 nucleotides match TRBD2. V was clipped by 5 bases and J by 0 bases; unmatched bases: 7. Germline CDR1 reads LNHDA; CDR2 reads SQIVND (reference sequence). This CDR3 comprises 16 residues. Based on the CDR3 plus reference TRBV19 and TRBJ2-1, the full variable domain is DGGITQSPKYLFRKEGQNVTLSCEQNLNHDAMYWYRQDPGQGLRLIYYSQIVNDFQKGDIAEGYSVSREKKESFPLTVTSAQKNPTAFYLCASSSLGGSSYNEQFFGPGTRLTVL.

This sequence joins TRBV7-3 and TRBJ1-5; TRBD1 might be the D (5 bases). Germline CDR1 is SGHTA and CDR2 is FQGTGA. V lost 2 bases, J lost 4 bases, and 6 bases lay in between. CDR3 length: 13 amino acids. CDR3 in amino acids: CASSLQGNQPQHF. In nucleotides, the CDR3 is TGTGCCAGCAGCTTACAGGGTAATCAGCCCCAGCATTTT.

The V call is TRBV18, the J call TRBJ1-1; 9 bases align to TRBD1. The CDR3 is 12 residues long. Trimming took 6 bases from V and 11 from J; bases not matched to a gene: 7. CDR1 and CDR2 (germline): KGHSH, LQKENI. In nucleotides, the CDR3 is TGTGCCAGCTCCGTGGGACAGGGCAGCGCTTTCTTT. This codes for CASSVGQGSAFF.

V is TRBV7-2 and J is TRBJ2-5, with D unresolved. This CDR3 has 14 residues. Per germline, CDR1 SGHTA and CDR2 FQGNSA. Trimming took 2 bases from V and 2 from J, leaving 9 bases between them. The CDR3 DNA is TGTGCCAGCAGCTTAATCTGGCGGCAAGAGACCCAGTACTTC. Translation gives CASSLIWRQETQYF.

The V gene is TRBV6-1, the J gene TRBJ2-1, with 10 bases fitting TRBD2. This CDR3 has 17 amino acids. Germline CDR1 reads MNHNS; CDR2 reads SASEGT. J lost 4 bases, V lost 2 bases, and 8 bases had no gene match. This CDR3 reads CASSEILAGERYNEQFF. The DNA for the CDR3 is TGTGCCAGCAGTGAAATCCTAGCGGGAGAAAGATACAATGAGCAGTTCTTC.

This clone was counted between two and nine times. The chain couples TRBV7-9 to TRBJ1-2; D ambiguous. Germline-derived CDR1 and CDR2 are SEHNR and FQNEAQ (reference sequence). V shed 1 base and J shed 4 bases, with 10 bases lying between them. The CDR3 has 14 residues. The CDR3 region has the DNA TGTGCCAGCAGCTTAGGACACGGAGGCTATGGCTACACCTTC. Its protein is CASSLGHGGYGYTF.

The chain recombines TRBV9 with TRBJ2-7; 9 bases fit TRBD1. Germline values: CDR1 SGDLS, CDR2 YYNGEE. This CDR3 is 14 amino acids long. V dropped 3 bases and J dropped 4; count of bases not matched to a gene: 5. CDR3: CASSGGDREYEQYF. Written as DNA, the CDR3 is TGTGCCAGCAGCGGCGGGGACAGGGAGTACGAGCAGTACTTC.

The CDR3 coding sequence is TGTGCCAGTAGTGCCGGAACAGGGGCCGCGGGCAATCAGCCCCAGCATTTT. It codes for CASSAGTGAAGNQPQHF. The rearrangement links TRBV19 to TRBJ1-5, with 7 bases that match TRBD1. There are 17 residues in the CDR3. The germline gives CDR1 LNHDA, CDR2 SQIVND (reference sequence). The V segment lost 5 bases and the J segment 2 bases; nucleotides outside the gene matches: 12. The variable domain in full, completed from reference TRBV19 and TRBJ1-5, reads DGGITQSPKYLFRKEGQNVTLSCEQNLNHDAMYWYRQDPGQGLRLIYYSQIVNDFQKGDIAEGYSVSREKKESFPLTVTSAQKNPTAFYLCASSAGTGAAGNQPQHFGDGTRLSIL.

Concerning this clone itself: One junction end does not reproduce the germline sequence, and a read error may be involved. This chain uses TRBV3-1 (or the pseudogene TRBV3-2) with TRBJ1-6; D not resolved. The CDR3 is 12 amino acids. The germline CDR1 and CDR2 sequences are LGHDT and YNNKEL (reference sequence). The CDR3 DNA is TGTGCCAGCAGCCAAGATAAATCACCCCTCCACTTT. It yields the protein CASSQDKSPLHF.

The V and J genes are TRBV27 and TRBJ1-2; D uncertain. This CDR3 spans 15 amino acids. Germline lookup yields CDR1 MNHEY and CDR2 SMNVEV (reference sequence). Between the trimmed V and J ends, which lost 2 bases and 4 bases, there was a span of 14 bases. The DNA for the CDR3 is TGTGCCAGCAGTTTACATCCAGGTCAAGGCTATGGCTACACCTTC. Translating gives CASSLHPGQGYGYTF.

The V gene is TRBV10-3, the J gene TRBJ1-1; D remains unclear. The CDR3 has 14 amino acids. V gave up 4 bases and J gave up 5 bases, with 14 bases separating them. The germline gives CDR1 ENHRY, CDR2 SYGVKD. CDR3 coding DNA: TGTGCCATCAGTGGCGGGTCGCCGGGGACTGAAGCTTTCTTT. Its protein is CAISGGSPGTEAFF.

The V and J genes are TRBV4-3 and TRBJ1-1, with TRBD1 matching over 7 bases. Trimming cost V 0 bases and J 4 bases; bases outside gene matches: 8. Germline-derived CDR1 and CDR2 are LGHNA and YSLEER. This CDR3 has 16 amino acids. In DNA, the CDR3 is TGCGCCAGCAGCCAAGATGTGCTCCCAGGGGGCACTGAAGCTTTCTTT. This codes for CASSQDVLPGGTEAFF.

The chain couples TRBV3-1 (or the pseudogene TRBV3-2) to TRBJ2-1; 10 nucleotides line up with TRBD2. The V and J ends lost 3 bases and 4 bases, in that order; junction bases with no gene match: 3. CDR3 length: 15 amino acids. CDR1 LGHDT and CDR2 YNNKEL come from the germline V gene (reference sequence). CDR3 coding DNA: TGTGCCAGCAGCCAGGGGACTAGCGCGTACAATGAGCAGTTCTTC. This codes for CASSQGTSAYNEQFF.

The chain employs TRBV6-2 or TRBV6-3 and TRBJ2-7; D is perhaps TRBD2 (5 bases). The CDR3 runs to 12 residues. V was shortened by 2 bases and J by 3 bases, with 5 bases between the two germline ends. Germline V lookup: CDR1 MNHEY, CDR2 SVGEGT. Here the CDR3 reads CASSYDYYEQYF. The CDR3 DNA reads TGTGCCAGCAGTTACGACTACTACGAGCAGTACTTC.

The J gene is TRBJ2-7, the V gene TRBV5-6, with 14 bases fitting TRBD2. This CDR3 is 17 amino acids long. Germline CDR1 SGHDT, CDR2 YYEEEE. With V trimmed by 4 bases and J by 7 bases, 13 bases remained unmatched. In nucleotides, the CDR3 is TGTGCCAGCAGCCCTGGGACTAGCGGGGGCCCTCGGTGGGAGCAGTACTTC. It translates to CASSPGTSGGPRWEQYF.

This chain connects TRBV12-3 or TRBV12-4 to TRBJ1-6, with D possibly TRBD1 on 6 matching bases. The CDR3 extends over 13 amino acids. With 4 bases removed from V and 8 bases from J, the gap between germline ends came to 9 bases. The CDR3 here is CASSWDTYSPLHF. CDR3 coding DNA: TGTGCCAGCAGTTGGGACACTTATTCACCCCTCCACTTT.

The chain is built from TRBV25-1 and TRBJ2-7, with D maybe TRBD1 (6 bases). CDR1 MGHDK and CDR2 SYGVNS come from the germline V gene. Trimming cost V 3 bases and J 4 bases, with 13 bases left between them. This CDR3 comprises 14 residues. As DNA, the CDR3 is TGTGCCAGCAGTGATCCCGGGACACTTTACGAGCAGTACTTC. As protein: CASSDPGTLYEQYF.

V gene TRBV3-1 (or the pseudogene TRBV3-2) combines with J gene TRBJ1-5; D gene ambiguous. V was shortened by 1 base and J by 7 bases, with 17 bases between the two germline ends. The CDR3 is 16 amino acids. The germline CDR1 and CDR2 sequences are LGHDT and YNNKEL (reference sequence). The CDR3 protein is CASSQAQVVIPQPQHF. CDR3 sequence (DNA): TGTGCCAGCAGCCAAGCCCAGGTAGTGATCCCCCAGCCCCAGCATTTT.

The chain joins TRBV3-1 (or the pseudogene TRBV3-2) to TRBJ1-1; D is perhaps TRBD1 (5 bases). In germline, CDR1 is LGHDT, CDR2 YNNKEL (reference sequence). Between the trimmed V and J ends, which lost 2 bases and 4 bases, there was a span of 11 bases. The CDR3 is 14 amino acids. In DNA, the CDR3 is TGTGCCAGCAGCCAACGTCAAAGGGGCACTGAAGCTTTCTTT. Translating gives CASSQRQRGTEAFF.

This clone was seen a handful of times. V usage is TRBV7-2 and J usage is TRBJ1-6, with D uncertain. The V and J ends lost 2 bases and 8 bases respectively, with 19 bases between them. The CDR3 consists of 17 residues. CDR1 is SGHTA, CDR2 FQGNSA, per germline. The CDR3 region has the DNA TGTGCCAGCAGCTTACGATTTAGCTCCATCGGGGATTCACCCCTCCACTTT. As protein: CASSLRFSSIGDSPLHF.

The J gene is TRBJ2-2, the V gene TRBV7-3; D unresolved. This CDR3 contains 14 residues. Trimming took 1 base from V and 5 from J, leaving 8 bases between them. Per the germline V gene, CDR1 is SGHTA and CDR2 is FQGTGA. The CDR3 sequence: CASSLIAVTGELFF. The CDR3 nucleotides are TGTGCCAGCAGCTTAATCGCGGTGACCGGGGAGCTGTTTTTT. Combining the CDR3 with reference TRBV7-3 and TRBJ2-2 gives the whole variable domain GAGVSQTPSNKVTEKGKYVELRCDPISGHTALYWYRQSLGQGPEFLIYFQGTGAADDSGLPNDRFFAVRPEGSVSTLKIQRTERGDSAVYLCASSLIAVTGELFFGEGSRLTVL.

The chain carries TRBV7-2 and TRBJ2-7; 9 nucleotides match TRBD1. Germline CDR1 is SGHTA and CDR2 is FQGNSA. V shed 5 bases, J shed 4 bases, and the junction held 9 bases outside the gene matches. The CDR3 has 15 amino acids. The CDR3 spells CASSLTGTGRYEQYF. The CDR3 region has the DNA TGTGCCAGCAGCCTTACCGGGACAGGGAGGTACGAGCAGTACTTC.

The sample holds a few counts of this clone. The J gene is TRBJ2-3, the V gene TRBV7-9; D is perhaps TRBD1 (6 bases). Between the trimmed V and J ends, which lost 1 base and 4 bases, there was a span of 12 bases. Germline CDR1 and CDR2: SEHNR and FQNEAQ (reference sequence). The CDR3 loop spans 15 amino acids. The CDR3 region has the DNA TGTGCCAGCAGCTTAGTCCTCCCAGGGGCAGATACGCAGTATTTT. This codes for CASSLVLPGADTQYF.

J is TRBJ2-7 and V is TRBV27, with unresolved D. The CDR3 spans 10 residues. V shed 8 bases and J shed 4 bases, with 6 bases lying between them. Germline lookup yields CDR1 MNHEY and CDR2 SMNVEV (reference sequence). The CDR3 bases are TGTGCCAGCGGAGATTACGAGCAGTACTTC. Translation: CASGDYEQYF.

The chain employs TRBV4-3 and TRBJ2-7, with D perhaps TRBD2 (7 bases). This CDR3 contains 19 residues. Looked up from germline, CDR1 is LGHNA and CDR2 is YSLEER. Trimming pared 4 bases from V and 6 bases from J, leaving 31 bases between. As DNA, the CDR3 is TGCGCCAGCAGCCCTCCAGGGCGGGGGCCCCACTCCAGGGCGACCGAGCAGTACTTC. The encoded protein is CASSPPGRGPHSRATEQYF.

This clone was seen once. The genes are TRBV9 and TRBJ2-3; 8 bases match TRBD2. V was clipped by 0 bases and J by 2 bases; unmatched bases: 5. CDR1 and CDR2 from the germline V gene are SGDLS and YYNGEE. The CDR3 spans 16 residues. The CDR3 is CASSVDPAGATDTQYF. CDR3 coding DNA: TGTGCCAGCAGCGTAGATCCAGCGGGGGCCACAGATACGCAGTATTTT.

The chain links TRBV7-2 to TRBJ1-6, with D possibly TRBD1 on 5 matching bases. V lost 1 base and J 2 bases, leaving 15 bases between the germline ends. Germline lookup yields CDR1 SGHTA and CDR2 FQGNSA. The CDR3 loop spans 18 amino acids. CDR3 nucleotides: TGTGCCAGCAGCTTAGAAGCGGGGACTTGGGCCTATAATTCACCCCTCCACTTT. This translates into CASSLEAGTWAYNSPLHF.